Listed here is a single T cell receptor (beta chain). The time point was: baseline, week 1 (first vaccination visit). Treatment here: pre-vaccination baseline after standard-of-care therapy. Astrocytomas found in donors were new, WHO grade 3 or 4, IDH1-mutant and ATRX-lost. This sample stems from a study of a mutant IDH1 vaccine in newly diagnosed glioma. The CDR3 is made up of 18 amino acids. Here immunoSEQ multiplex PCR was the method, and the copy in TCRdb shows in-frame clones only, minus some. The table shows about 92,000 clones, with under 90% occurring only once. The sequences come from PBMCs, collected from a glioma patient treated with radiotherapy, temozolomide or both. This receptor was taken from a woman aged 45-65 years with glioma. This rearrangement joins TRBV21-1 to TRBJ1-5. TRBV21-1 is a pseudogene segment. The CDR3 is CASSKAGVQAYSNQPQHF. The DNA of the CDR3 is TGTGCCAGCAGCAAGGCCGGGGTGCAGGCCTATAGCAATCAGCCCCAGCATTTT.